This TCR beta chain is drawn from a study of blood T cell repertoires in COVID-19. About the study: Sample material is recorded as cDNA or gDNA derived from T cells, B-cell-depleted T cells, or PBMCs.

Per the original methods: By means of reference gene primer amplification, nucleated cell counts were estimated. Produced via immunoSEQ multiplex PCR; TCRdb's table is partial and in-frame only. That table is the source of V, J and clone size, and D and trimming were worked out from the DNA. The sample lists fewer than 200,000 clones, 88% seen once, with roughly 24% in the top ten. The CDR3 is 18 amino acids. From germline, CDR1 is SGHTS and CDR2 YDEGEE. Losses at the gene ends were 4 bases for V and 0 bases for J; bases not matched to a gene: 7. The chain joins TRBV5-8 to TRBJ1-6; 10 positions match TRBD1. Sequenced material: peripheral blood. The TCR was taken from a man aged 55 to 70 with acute or convalescent COVID-19. The CDR3 sequence: CASSARDRGGSYNSPLHF. The CDR3 DNA is TGTGCCAGCAGCGCCCGGGACAGGGGAGGCTCCTATAATTCACCCCTCCACTTT.